Below, one T cell receptor beta chain is given with its context. Germline loops: CDR1 LNHNV, CDR2 YYDKDF (reference sequence). This CDR3 is 14 amino acids long. Trimming stripped 3 bases from V and 6 bases from J, with 15 bases between. The study recruited people aged roughly 18 to 95 years across about 25 US areas. Cohort 3 donors were reported recovered after two negative PCRs, clearance, or symptom resolution. Produced via immunoSEQ multiplex PCR; TCRdb's table is partial and in-frame only. The data contain approximately 280,000 clones, about 90% of them singletons. These data originate in a study of blood T cell repertoires in COVID-19.

Sequencing input: PBMCs or T cells enriched from blood (not recorded which). The sequence derives from a woman in her sixties or seventies who had recovered from COVID-19. The gene calls are TRBV15 and TRBJ2-7; D remains ambiguous. CDR3 DNA sequence: TGTGCCACCAGCAGCGCCGGGTCCCGCGGCGAGCAGTACTTC. Its protein is CATSSAGSRGEQYF.